The TCR beta chain under discussion was sequenced for a study of beta chain features in type 1 diabetes. Investigators reverse transcribed all isolated RNA, so they sequenced expressed TCRB transcripts. Naive, central memory and regulatory T cell samples came to a mean of roughly 3.6 million reads. The protocol was immunoSEQ multiplex PCR, while the TCRdb copy is restricted to in-frame clones and leaves out a portion. The sample lists hundreds of thousands of clones; 11% to 15% were seen once. The study's findings and limits: Patients' naive, central memory and Treg TCRB repertoires seemed closer to one another than those of healthy donors. Shortening that was moderate but significant affected the TCRB CDR3s of Type 1 diabetes patients in all four CD4+ subsets. Patients with type 1 diabetes showed fewer VDJ junction insertions and more deletions.

This clone showed up just a few times. Its antigen is not identified. Per germline, CDR1 SGHNT and CDR2 YYREEE (reference sequence). The CDR3 consists of 13 residues. J lost 6 bases, V lost 4 bases, and 3 bases had no gene match. This clonotype was obtained from a young man with type 1 diabetes. Sequencing was carried out using naive CD4+ T cells from blood. This sequence joins TRBV5-4 and TRBJ2-7; 11 nucleotides match TRBD2. The CDR3 spells CASSRGLAGEQYF. In DNA, the CDR3 is TGTGCCAGCAGCCGCGGACTAGCGGGCGAGCAGTACTTC.